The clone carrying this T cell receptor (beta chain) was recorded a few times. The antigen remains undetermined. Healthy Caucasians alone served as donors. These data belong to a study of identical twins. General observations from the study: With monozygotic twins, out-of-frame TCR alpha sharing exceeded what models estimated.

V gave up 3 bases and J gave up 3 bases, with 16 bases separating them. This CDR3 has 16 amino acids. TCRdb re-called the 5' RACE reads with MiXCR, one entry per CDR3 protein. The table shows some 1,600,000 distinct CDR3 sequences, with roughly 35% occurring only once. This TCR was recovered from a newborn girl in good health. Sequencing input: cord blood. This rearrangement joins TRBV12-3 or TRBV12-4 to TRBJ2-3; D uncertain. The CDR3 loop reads CASSFRSPVSTDTQYF. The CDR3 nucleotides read TGTGCCAGCAGTTTCAGGTCGCCGGTCTCAACAGATACGCAGTATTTT.